Below, 10 T cell receptor beta chains from the same sample are listed, as sequenced in a study of cytomegalovirus exposure and HLA in healthy donors. PCR involved 60 Vbeta and 13 Jbeta primers. The data were produced by immunoSEQ multiplex PCR, yet TCRdb's version contains in-frame clones alone and is incomplete. The sample includes about 130,000 clones, approximately 80% of them seen just once. The sequenced sample was PBMCs. These receptors were taken from a human donor in good health.

The gene calls are TRBV7-9 and TRBJ1-5; possible D gene TRBD1, 5 bases. Trimming removed 8 bases from V and 1 base from J, with 12 bases in between. Germline V CDR1 and CDR2: SEHNR, FQNEAQ (reference sequence). This CDR3 contains 14 residues. The CDR3 here is CASQGQDSNQPQHF. CDR3 DNA sequence: TGTGCCAGCCAGGGTCAGGACAGCAATCAGCCCCAGCATTTT.

This sequence joins TRBV4-2 and TRBJ2-5; 11 positions match TRBD2. The CDR3 is 21 residues long. Germline lookup yields CDR1 LGHNA and CDR2 YNFKEQ. V shed 1 base and J 1 base; nucleotides not matched to a gene: 17. CDR3 nucleotides: TGTGCCAGCAGCCAAGGATTGAATTTGGTCGTAGCGGGGGGGGTCCAAGAGACCCAGTACTTC. Protein: CASSQGLNLVVAGGVQETQYF.

The gene calls are TRBV4-2 and TRBJ2-3, with TRBD1 matching over 7 bases. Germline loops: CDR1 LGHNA, CDR2 YNFKEQ. There are 18 residues in the CDR3. V lost 1 base and J lost 0; bases outside the gene matches: 10. Written as DNA, the CDR3 is TGTGCCAGCAGCCAAGCGGCCAGGGGGTCTTCTAGCACAGATACGCAGTATTTT. Its protein is CASSQAARGSSSTDTQYF.

The chain has TRBV2 and TRBJ2-2; tentatively, D is TRBD1 (6 bases). Germline CDR1 and CDR2: SNHLY and FYNNEI. The CDR3 covers 16 residues. V was cut by 7 bases and J by 4 bases, with 19 bases left in between. CDR3 protein: CASTPFFRGPTGELFF. The DNA for the CDR3 is TGTGCCAGCACCCCCTTCTTCAGGGGTCCCACCGGGGAGCTGTTTTTT.

This chain links TRBV28 with TRBJ1-5; no clear D. V was trimmed by 3 bases and J by 2 bases, leaving 8 bases between them. Germline values: CDR1 MDHEN, CDR2 SYDVKM. The CDR3 has 14 residues. Here the CDR3 reads CASSFSTGNQPQHF. The CDR3 DNA reads TGTGCCAGCAGTTTTTCAACGGGCAATCAGCCCCAGCATTTT.

This clone is a singleton in its sample. One end of the junction does not line up with germline, which may come from a read error. J is TRBJ1-5 and V is TRBV7-9; D perhaps matches TRBD1 (5 bases). Germline CDR1 and CDR2: SEHNR and FQNEAQ (reference sequence). The CDR3 consists of 13 residues. The CDR3 sequence is CSRTDIMSQPQHF. DNA for the CDR3: TGTTCCAGGACGGACATTATGAGTCAGCCCCAGCATTTT.

This chain uses TRBV23-1 with TRBJ1-5; no firm D call. TRBV23-1 is reported as an ORF; its role is uncertain. The CDR3 runs to 14 residues. Trimming left V 11 bases short and J 5 bases short, with 19 bases between. CDR3 region: CALKTRTSDQPQHF. CDR3 bases: TGCGCCTTAAAGACACGCACATCGGATCAGCCCCAGCATTTT.

This clone came up once. The chain joins TRBV5-6 to TRBJ2-1, with TRBD2 matching over 8 bases. The CDR3 is made up of 15 amino acids. V shed 3 bases and J 7 bases; nucleotides not matched to a gene: 9. Germline assignment: CDR1 SGHDT and CDR2 YYEEEE. In DNA, the CDR3 is TGTGCCAGCAGCTCACGGGGGGGCGATTTGAATGAGCAGTTCTTC. This translates into CASSSRGGDLNEQFF.

The V gene is TRBV25-1, the J gene TRBJ1-4, with a weak D call TRBD1 (5 bases). This CDR3 spans 13 amino acids. V lost 8 bases, J lost 2 bases, and 9 bases lay in between. Germline V CDR1 and CDR2: MGHDK, SYGVNS. CDR3 amino acids: CASWGGTNEKLFF. CDR3 coding DNA: TGTGCCAGCTGGGGCGGTACTAATGAAAAACTGTTTTTT.

The rearrangement links TRBV19 to TRBJ2-7, with TRBD1 matching 9 bases. The J segment lost 1 base and the V segment lost 6 bases, leaving 7 bases of the junction unmatched. Germline CDR1 LNHDA, CDR2 SQIVND (reference sequence). The CDR3 spans 15 residues. The CDR3, as DNA: TGTGCCAGTAGCCTGACCGGGACAGGGTCCTACGAGCAGTACTTC. This codes for CASSLTGTGSYEQYF.